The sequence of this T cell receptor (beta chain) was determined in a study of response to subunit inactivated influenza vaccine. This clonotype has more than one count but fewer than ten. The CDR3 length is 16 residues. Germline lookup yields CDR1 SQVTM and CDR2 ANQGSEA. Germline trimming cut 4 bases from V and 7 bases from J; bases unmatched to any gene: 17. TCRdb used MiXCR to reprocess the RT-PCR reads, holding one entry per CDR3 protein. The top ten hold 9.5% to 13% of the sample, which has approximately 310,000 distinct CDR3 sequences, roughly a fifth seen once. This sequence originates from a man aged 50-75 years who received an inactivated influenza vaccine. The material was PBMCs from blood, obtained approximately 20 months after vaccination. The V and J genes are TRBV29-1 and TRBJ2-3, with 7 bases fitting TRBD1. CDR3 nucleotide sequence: TGCAGCGTTGGGTATCGTCCTTGGACAGGCATGCATACGCAGTATTTT. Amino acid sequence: CSVGYRPWTGMHTQYF.